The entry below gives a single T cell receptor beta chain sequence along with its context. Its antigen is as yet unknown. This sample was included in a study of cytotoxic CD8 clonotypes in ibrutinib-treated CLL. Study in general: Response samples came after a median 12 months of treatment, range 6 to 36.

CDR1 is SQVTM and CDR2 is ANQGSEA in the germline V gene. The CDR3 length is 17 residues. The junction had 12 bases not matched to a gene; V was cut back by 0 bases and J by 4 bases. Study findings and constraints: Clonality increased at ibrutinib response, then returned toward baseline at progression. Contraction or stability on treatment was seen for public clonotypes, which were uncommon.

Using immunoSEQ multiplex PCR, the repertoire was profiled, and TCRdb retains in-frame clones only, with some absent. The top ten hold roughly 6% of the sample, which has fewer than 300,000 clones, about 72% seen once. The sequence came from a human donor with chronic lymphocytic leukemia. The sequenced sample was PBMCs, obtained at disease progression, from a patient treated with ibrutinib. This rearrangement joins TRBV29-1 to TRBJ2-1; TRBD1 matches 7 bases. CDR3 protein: CSVEELRDEGAYNEQFF. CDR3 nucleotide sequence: TGCAGCGTTGAAGAATTAAGGGACGAGGGGGCATACAATGAGCAGTTCTTC.